This TCR beta chain was sequenced in a study of blood T cell repertoires in COVID-19. The CDR3 is 16 residues long. Germline lookup yields CDR1 LGHNA and CDR2 YSLEER. V lost 0 bases, J lost 4 bases, and 13 bases lay in between. The method was immunoSEQ multiplex PCR; TCRdb's version includes in-frame clones alone and lacks a portion of them. The sample lists a few hundred thousand clones, approximately 88% seen once, with approximately 1.2% in the top ten. Sequences were obtained from peripheral blood. This rearrangement joins TRBV4-3 to TRBJ1-3, with D tentatively TRBD1 (5 bases). This receptor was taken from a man aged 40-50 years with acute or convalescent COVID-19. The CDR3 here is CASSQDRGEFGNTIYF. CDR3 coding DNA: TGCGCCAGCAGCCAAGACCGGGGGGAATTCGGAAACACCATATATTTT.